This T cell receptor beta chain was identified in a study of shared clonotypes between healthy human individuals. This clone came up many times. Its antigen remains unidentified. Study results and limitations: Clonotype sharing among the donors was expected to vary with sequencing depth.

Several immunoSEQ plates held equal portions of the genomic DNA taken from each subset. Sequenced by immunoSEQ multiplex PCR; TCRdb stores in-frame clones only, minus some. The sample contains around 560,000 clones, 85% to 95% of which appear only once. Terminally differentiated effector memory CD45RA+ cells were excluded from the naive CD8 cells, which were CD45RO-negative and positively selected for CCR7. Sequenced: naive CD8+ T cells sorted from blood. This TCR was recovered from a woman younger than 45 in good health.

The CDR3 loop reads CASSYSLGKGANVLTF. CDR3 coding DNA: TGTGCCAGCAGTTACTCCTTAGGGAAAGGGGCCAACGTCCTGACTTTC. The chain is built from TRBV6-5 and TRBJ2-6, with D uncertain. CDR3 length equals 16 residues. V was shortened by 0 bases and J by 4 bases, with 10 bases between the two germline ends. The germline CDR1 and CDR2 sequences are MNHEY and SVGAGI.